These T cell receptor beta chains were read from a single sample in a study of blood T cell repertoires in COVID-19. The data were produced by immunoSEQ multiplex PCR, yet TCRdb's version contains in-frame clones alone and is incomplete. Of some 73,000 clones in the sample, around 70% were seen once. The sample taken for sequencing was peripheral blood. These receptors came from a man in his sixties with acute or convalescent COVID-19. The CDR3 runs from the conserved cysteine through the conserved F or W. A D gene is named only where the DNA matches it firmly.

>TRBD2|TRBV28|12|TRBJ2-3
CASSRNGRRQYF
>-|TRBV27|15|TRBJ2-5
CASSLIGGPQETQYF
>-|TRBV13|12|TRBJ1-1
CASSPQGDKAFF
>TRBD1|TRBV7-8|18|TRBJ1-1
CASSLGPAGQGMNTEAFF
>-|TRBV30|13|TRBJ1-4
CACSQGGNEKLFF
>-|TRBV7-2|12|TRBJ2-1
CASSLSYNEQFF
>TRBD1|TRBV9|14|TRBJ1-2
CASSALRQGNGYTF
>-|TRBV9|15|TRBJ1-6
CASSVSGKINSPLHF
>TRBD2|TRBV14|13|TRBJ2-4
CASSQAGGNIQYF
>-|TRBV3-1/TRBV3-2|19|TRBJ2-3
CASSLGGEGRGASTDTQYF
>TRBD2|TRBV24-1|14|TRBJ2-3
CATSLADSTDTQYF
>-|TRBV25-1|13|TRBJ1-1
CASMDNMNTEAFF
>-|TRBV5-4|13|TRBJ2-1
CASSSQGGNEQFF
>-|TRBV6-6|15|TRBJ2-2
CASRRQGLNTGELFF
>-|TRBV7-9|14|TRBJ2-1
CASSLGGSNNEQFF
>-|TRBV7-2|13|TRBJ1-1
CASSFRGGTAAFF
>TRBD1|TRBV5-4|15|TRBJ2-5
CASSPRTGSQETQYF
>-|TRBV4-1|14|TRBJ1-2
CASSQEPGIYGYTF
>TRBD1|TRBV23-1|16|TRBJ1-2
CASSQRPGQGIRGYTF
>-|TRBV7-9|12|TRBJ2-6
CASRSGANVLTF
>-|TRBV7-9|14|TRBJ2-2
CASSFNINTGELFF
>TRBD1|TRBV24-1|16|TRBJ2-3
CATSDPGTASTDTQYF
>-|TRBV5-4|13|TRBJ2-4
CASSLGGENIQYF
>-|TRBV28|16|TRBJ1-6
CASGFDWEGGNSPLHF
>-|TRBV4-1|14|TRBJ1-2
CASSQVAEPYGYTF
>TRBD1|TRBV7-3|16|TRBJ2-2
CASSPSTGYRTGELFF
>TRBD2|TRBV30|15|TRBJ2-3
CAWSVPSGLTDTQYF
>TRBD1|TRBV9|19|TRBJ2-2
CASSVATIGQGQDTGELFF
>-|TRBV30|13|TRBJ1-1
CAWSRQENTEAFF
>TRBD1|TRBV6-4|16|TRBJ1-1
CASSDSAGGTETEAFF
>-|TRBV20-1|13|TRBJ2-7
CSASGREFYEQYF
>-|TRBV14|14|TRBJ2-7
CASSQESNSYEQYF
>TRBD2|TRBV6-5|14|TRBJ2-5
CASSSAGVAETQYF
>-|TRBV5-4|12|TRBJ2-7
CAWSGLAYEQYF
>-|TRBV5-5|14|TRBJ1-5
CASSLQELDQPQHF
>-|TRBV9|14|TRBJ2-3
CASSVTGSADTQYF
>-|TRBV24-1|14|TRBJ2-1
CATSDPTSVNEQFF
>TRBD1|TRBV7-6|15|TRBJ2-5
CASSSIQGAGETQYF
>TRBD2|TRBV7-7|14|TRBJ2-1
CASSGGLPPNEQFF
>-|TRBV7-2|16|TRBJ2-2
CASSLGRGLGTGELFF
>TRBD2|TRBV5-8|17|TRBJ2-7
CASSPPMGRERSYEQYF
>TRBD1|TRBV18|16|TRBJ1-5
CASSPQGQGLDQPQHF
>TRBD1|TRBV6-5|14|TRBJ2-7
CASSWTGETYEQYF
>-|TRBV5-1|18|TRBJ1-4
CASSSGTTFGATNEKLFF
>-|TRBV6-1|17|TRBJ1-2
CASSEALRAAGVYGYTF
>-|TRBV4-1|16|TRBJ2-3
CASSHQMTESTDTQYF
>-|TRBV10-1|13|TRBJ1-1
CASSESGSLGAFF
>TRBD1|TRBV5-1|13|TRBJ2-7
CASRGTGAYEQYF
>TRBD1|TRBV10-3|21|TRBJ2-2
CAISVYFDRGVTVANTGELFF
>TRBD1|TRBV3-1/TRBV3-2|19|TRBJ1-6
CASSQDLRSRTGPNSPLHF
>TRBD2|TRBV30|17|TRBJ2-3
CASFYPGLAGGQDTQYF
>TRBD1|TRBV4-1|17|TRBJ1-2
CASSQRQGAEANYGYTF
>-|TRBV29-1|13|TRBJ1-1
CSVEVVGSAEAFF
>-|TRBV3-1/TRBV3-2|13|TRBJ2-1
CASSSTEDNEQFF
>-|TRBV3-1/TRBV3-2|14|TRBJ2-5
CASSQVVGGETQYF
>TRBD1|TRBV5-6|13|TRBJ1-1
CASSPGTGGMAFF
>-|TRBV5-6|15|TRBJ1-2
CASSQLDSLLYGYTF
>TRBD1|TRBV11-2|15|TRBJ1-6
CASSLVDRGDSPLHF
>TRBD1|TRBV23-1|15|TRBJ2-5
CASEPPYRGQETQYF